Listed here are 32 T cell receptor beta chains from one sample, sequenced in a study of cytotoxic CD8 clonotypes in ibrutinib-treated CLL. The table came from immunoSEQ multiplex PCR; TCRdb's copy has only in-frame clones and leaves some out. The table lists 160,000 or so clones, 81% of them singletons. Source: PBMCs, taken after 12 months of ibrutinib treatment. These receptors all stem from a human donor with chronic lymphocytic leukemia.

The CDR3 DNA follows: TGTGCCAGTAGAGGGGAAGAGACCCAGTACTTC. This codes for CASRGEETQYF. The chain has TRBV19 and TRBJ2-5; D is possibly TRBD1 (5 bases). Germline loops: CDR1 LNHDA, CDR2 SQIVND (reference sequence). Trimming left V 6 bases short and J 3 bases short, with 5 bases between. This CDR3 contains 11 residues.

The V call is TRBV6-1, the J call TRBJ1-2; D perhaps matches TRBD1 (6 bases). CDR1 and CDR2 from the germline V gene are MNHNS and SASEGT. V lost 3 bases and J 4 bases, leaving 9 bases between the germline ends. The CDR3 sequence is 13 residues long. This chain's CDR3 is CASSDQQGYGYTF. Written as DNA, the CDR3 is TGTGCCAGCAGTGATCAACAGGGCTATGGCTACACCTTC.

This clone has ten or more counts. V is TRBV2 and J is TRBJ1-5; a weak D match, TRBD1 (5 bases). The CDR3 totals 13 residues. CDR1 and CDR2 from the germline V gene are SNHLY and FYNNEI. The V gene lost 6 bases and the J gene lost 7 bases, with 13 bases spanning the gap. The DNA of the CDR3 is TGTGCCAGCAGGGGGCAGGGTTTGCAGCCCCAGCATTTT. This sequence encodes CASRGQGLQPQHF. The full variable domain, in which reference TRBV2 and TRBJ1-5 provide the parts outside the CDR3, is EPEVTQTPSHQVTQMGQEVILRCVPISNHLYFYWYRQILGQKVEFLVSFYNNEISEKSEIFDDQFSVERPDGSNFTLKIRSTKLEDSAMYFCASRGQGLQPQHFGDGTRLSIL.

The chain carries TRBV18 and TRBJ2-1; possible D gene TRBD2, 6 bases. Germline V lookup: CDR1 KGHSH, CDR2 LQKENI. V was trimmed by 6 bases and J by 8 bases, leaving 17 bases between them. The CDR3 is 14 residues long. This CDR3 reads CASSSGDALYEQFF. The CDR3 coding sequence is TGTGCCAGCTCGTCGGGGGACGCCTTGTATGAGCAGTTCTTC.

V is TRBV18 and J is TRBJ1-6, with a possible D match to TRBD1 (6 bases). V was trimmed by 3 bases and J by 4 bases, leaving 13 bases between them. Germline V CDR1 and CDR2: KGHSH, LQKENI. The CDR3 totals 16 residues. In DNA, the CDR3 is TGTGCCAGCTCACCGTCTCTAGGGGGTTATAATTCACCCCTCCACTTT. Amino acids: CASSPSLGGYNSPLHF.

This chain joins TRBV4-3 and TRBJ1-2, with D maybe TRBD1 (6 bases). V shed 3 bases and J shed 5 bases, with 19 bases lying between them. Germline lookup yields CDR1 LGHNA and CDR2 YSLEER. The CDR3 sequence is 16 residues long. CDR3 nucleotide sequence: TGCGCCAGCAGCCAGAGGGGGGGACGAGGAGCTTATGGCTACACCTTC. It yields the protein CASSQRGGRGAYGYTF.

The gene calls are TRBV19 and TRBJ2-4, with 8 nucleotides matching TRBD1. The trim removed 6 bases at V and 9 bases at J, leaving 7 bases unmatched. The V gene's germline CDR1 is LNHDA and CDR2 SQIVND (reference sequence). CDR3 length: 13 residues. The CDR3 sequence is CASSQGAGGIQYF. CDR3 bases: TGTGCCAGTAGCCAGGGGGCAGGGGGCATTCAGTACTTC.

The rearrangement links TRBV7-3 to TRBJ2-7; TRBD1 aligns across 8 bases. CDR3 length equals 13 residues. The junction had 5 bases not matched to a gene; V was cut back by 5 bases and J by 5 bases. Germline V lookup: CDR1 SGHTA, CDR2 FQGTGA. The CDR3 coding sequence is TGTGCCAGCAGCCTAAGACAGGGGCACGAGCAGTACTTC. Translation: CASSLRQGHEQYF.

The chain combines TRBV6-5 with TRBJ1-1; no reliable D call. Germline-derived CDR1 and CDR2 are MNHEY and SVGAGI. This CDR3 has 15 amino acids. V dropped 6 bases and J dropped 5 bases, with 19 bases sitting between them. Written as DNA, the CDR3 is TGTGCCAGCAGCTCAACGGGCGCAGGTGGGACTGAAGCTTTCTTT. It specifies CASSSTGAGGTEAFF.

In its sample, this clone was seen once. The CDR3 spells CASSLPSGTSSTYEQYF. The CDR3 DNA is TGTGCCAGCAGTTTACCCTCCGGGACTAGTTCAACCTACGAGCAGTACTTC. V and J are TRBV28 and TRBJ2-7; TRBD2 agrees at 8 bases. V trimming: 2 bases; J trimming: 2 bases; junction bases outside the gene matches: 11. The CDR3 is made up of 17 amino acids. Per the germline V gene, CDR1 is MDHEN and CDR2 is SYDVKM.

This sequence joins TRBV6-6 and TRBJ2-3; 12 bases agree with TRBD1. V lost 2 bases and J lost 10; bases outside the gene matches: 1. Germline lookup yields CDR1 MNHNY and CDR2 SVGAGI (reference sequence). This CDR3 is 13 amino acids long. The CDR3 protein is CASSYRDRGPQYF. Written as DNA, the CDR3 is TGTGCCAGCAGTTACCGGGACAGGGGGCCGCAGTATTTT.

The chain is built from TRBV27 and TRBJ2-3; TRBD2 might be the D (6 bases). CDR3 size: 16 residues. The V gene lost 5 bases and the J gene lost 0 bases, with 15 bases spanning the gap. Germline V lookup: CDR1 MNHEY, CDR2 SMNVEV (reference sequence). CDR3: CASSPHLAVSTDTQYF. CDR3 DNA sequence: TGTGCCAGCAGTCCACATTTAGCGGTTAGCACAGATACGCAGTATTTT.

This chain uses TRBV18 with TRBJ2-2, with a weak D call TRBD2 (5 bases). With 6 bases removed from V and 2 bases from J, the gap between germline ends came to 13 bases. The CDR3 covers 15 residues. In germline, CDR1 is KGHSH, CDR2 LQKENI. This CDR3 is CASSASGSNTGELFF. The CDR3, as DNA: TGTGCCAGCTCTGCCAGCGGAAGCAACACCGGGGAGCTGTTTTTT. The variable domain in full, with the rest retrieved from reference TRBV18 and TRBJ2-2, is NAGVMQNPRHLVRRRGQEARLRCSPMKGHSHVYWYRQLPEEGLKFMVYLQKENIIDESGMPKERFSAEFPKEGPSILRIQQVVRGDSAAYFCASSASGSNTGELFFGEGSRLTVL.

V gene TRBV2 combines with J gene TRBJ1-4; 11 bases align to TRBD1. Germline V gives CDR1 SNHLY, CDR2 FYNNEI. The CDR3 totals 15 residues. V shed 4 bases, J shed 8 bases, and the junction held 6 bases outside the gene matches. The CDR3 loop reads CASSAQGQGGEKLFF. CDR3 coding DNA: TGTGCCAGCAGTGCTCAGGGACAGGGGGGCGAAAAACTGTTTTTT. The full variable domain, in which reference TRBV2 and TRBJ1-4 provide the parts outside the CDR3, is EPEVTQTPSHQVTQMGQEVILRCVPISNHLYFYWYRQILGQKVEFLVSFYNNEISEKSEIFDDQFSVERPDGSNFTLKIRSTKLEDSAMYFCASSAQGQGGEKLFFGSGTQLSVL.

V gene TRBV20-1 combines with J gene TRBJ2-7; unclear D gene. The V and J ends lost 5 bases and 7 bases respectively, with 9 bases between them. The germline gives CDR1 DFQATT, CDR2 SNEGSKA (reference sequence). The CDR3 runs 10 residues. CDR3 amino acids: CSAPLVEQYF. CDR3 DNA sequence: TGCAGTGCTCCCTTGGTGGAGCAGTACTTC.

The chain recombines TRBV2 with TRBJ2-4; the match to TRBD1 covers 7 bases. Germline values: CDR1 SNHLY, CDR2 FYNNEI. The CDR3 is 13 amino acids. V was pared by 8 bases and J by 10 bases, with 11 bases of the junction left unmatched. The CDR3 protein is CASLGQPLGIQYF. CDR3 DNA: TGTGCCAGCCTGGGACAGCCGCTGGGAATTCAGTACTTC.

J is TRBJ2-7 and V is TRBV4-1, with a tentative D call TRBD2 (5 bases). V lost 1 base and J 3 bases, leaving 25 bases between the germline ends. The CDR3 covers 19 residues. Germline assignment: CDR1 MGHRA and CDR2 YSYEKL. In nucleotides, the CDR3 is TGCGCCAGCAGCCAAGGCGGGTTCCGAACGAGCCGAGGCAGCTACGAGCAGTACTTC. Its protein product is CASSQGGFRTSRGSYEQYF.

The genes are TRBV19 and TRBJ2-3; TRBD1 agrees at 10 bases. Per the germline V gene, CDR1 is LNHDA and CDR2 is SQIVND (reference sequence). This CDR3 is built from 15 residues. After removal of 9 bases from V and 4 bases from J, the junction contained 10 bases not matched to a gene. The CDR3 here is CASRDRGNRPDTQYF. The DNA of the CDR3 is TGTGCCAGCCGGGACAGGGGAAATAGACCAGATACGCAGTATTTT. The entire variable domain, with the rest obtained from reference TRBV19 and TRBJ2-3, is as follows: DGGITQSPKYLFRKEGQNVTLSCEQNLNHDAMYWYRQDPGQGLRLIYYSQIVNDFQKGDIAEGYSVSREKKESFPLTVTSAQKNPTAFYLCASRDRGNRPDTQYFGPGTRLTVL.

The gene calls are TRBV6-6 and TRBJ2-7; D tentatively reads TRBD1 or TRBD2 (5 bases each). V was clipped by 0 bases and J by 6 bases, with 9 bases between them. This CDR3 spans 13 amino acids. The germline V gene encodes CDR1 MNHNY and CDR2 SVGAGI (reference sequence). This CDR3 reads CASSYSGRPEQYF. CDR3 DNA sequence: TGTGCCAGCAGTTACTCGGGACGGCCCGAGCAGTACTTC.

This clone was counted a few times. V is TRBV5-5 and J is TRBJ1-1; weak D call: TRBD1 (5 bases). Germline values: CDR1 SGHKS, CDR2 YYEKEE (reference sequence). V was clipped by 4 bases and J by 1 base, with 11 bases between them. The CDR3 is 14 amino acids. The CDR3 DNA reads as TGTGCCAGCAGCCGAAGTGGACAGAACACTGAAGCTTTCTTT. As protein: CASSRSGQNTEAFF.

The chain employs TRBV28 and TRBJ1-5; TRBD1 agrees at 7 bases. The CDR3 extends over 18 amino acids. Germline V CDR1 and CDR2: MDHEN, SYDVKM. V lost 2 bases, J lost 0 bases, and 10 bases stayed unmatched. The CDR3 DNA sequence: TGTGCCAGCAGTTTAGGTGGGACAGCCGGTTATAGCAATCAGCCCCAGCATTTT. As protein: CASSLGGTAGYSNQPQHF.

The V call is TRBV29-1, the J call TRBJ1-3, with a weak D call TRBD1 (5 bases). The CDR3 extends over 14 amino acids. The germline CDR1 and CDR2 sequences are SQVTM and ANQGSEA. Trimming cost V 0 bases and J 2 bases, with 8 bases left between them. CDR3 coding DNA: TGCAGCGTTGAAGATCGGGGGACTGGAAACACCATATATTTT. Residues: CSVEDRGTGNTIYF.

This chain connects TRBV18 to TRBJ1-4; a possible D gene is TRBD1 (5 bases). The CDR3 totals 13 residues. In germline, CDR1 is KGHSH, CDR2 LQKENI. V lost 6 bases and J lost 3, with 8 bases in between. The CDR3 sequence is CASSGGPNEKLFF. For the CDR3, the DNA is TGTGCCAGCTCCGGGGGTCCTAATGAAAAACTGTTTTTT. Based on the CDR3 plus reference TRBV18 and TRBJ1-4, the full variable domain is NAGVMQNPRHLVRRRGQEARLRCSPMKGHSHVYWYRQLPEEGLKFMVYLQKENIIDESGMPKERFSAEFPKEGPSILRIQQVVRGDSAAYFCASSGGPNEKLFFGSGTQLSVL.

The rearrangement links TRBV23-1 to TRBJ1-2, with no clear D. TRBV23-1 is an ORF, with its function uncertain. The V end lost 2 bases, the J end lost 0 bases, and 13 bases lay between the germline ends. The CDR3 is 16 residues long. CDR3 protein: CASSQPTEIANYGYTF. The CDR3 coding sequence is TGCGCCAGCAGTCAACCTACCGAGATCGCTAACTATGGCTACACCTTC.

This clone was seen only once. The chain links TRBV19 to TRBJ1-1; D perhaps matches TRBD1 (5 bases). The CDR3 extends over 14 amino acids. V lost 3 bases and J 2 bases, leaving 10 bases between the germline ends. Germline CDR1 and CDR2: LNHDA and SQIVND (reference sequence). The CDR3 bases are TGTGCCAGTAGTATCGACAGCCCAAACACTGAAGCTTTCTTT. It translates to CASSIDSPNTEAFF. Full variable domain (remainder filled in from reference TRBV19 and TRBJ1-1): DGGITQSPKYLFRKEGQNVTLSCEQNLNHDAMYWYRQDPGQGLRLIYYSQIVNDFQKGDIAEGYSVSREKKESFPLTVTSAQKNPTAFYLCASSIDSPNTEAFFGQGTRLTVV.

The chain employs TRBV10-2 and TRBJ1-4, with 7 bases lining up with TRBD1. Unmatched junction bases numbered 7, after V lost 8 bases and J lost 4 bases. Germline V gives CDR1 WSHSY, CDR2 SAAADI. This CDR3 contains 14 residues. The CDR3 here is CASGPQGINEKLFF. The CDR3 coding sequence is TGCGCCAGCGGGCCACAGGGGATTAATGAAAAACTGTTTTTT.

This chain connects TRBV6-6 to TRBJ2-4; a possible D gene is TRBD1 (6 bases). V was trimmed by 5 bases and J by 0 bases, leaving 14 bases between them. This CDR3 has 16 residues. CDR1 is MNHNY, CDR2 SVGAGI, per germline (reference sequence). The CDR3 region has the DNA TGTGCCAGCAGTCCGCGACAGGATCTAGCCAAAAACATTCAGTACTTC. Protein sequence: CASSPRQDLAKNIQYF.

This clone was found a few times. The rearrangement uses TRBV15 and TRBJ1-2; a possible D gene is TRBD1 (5 bases). The V end was cut by 4 bases, the J end by 5 bases, with 14 bases between. Germline loops: CDR1 LNHNV, CDR2 YYDKDF (reference sequence). This CDR3 region has 14 residues. As DNA, the CDR3 is TGTGCCACCAGCAATGGGGCGTCGTCTTATGGCTACACCTTC. This translates into CATSNGASSYGYTF.

The J gene is TRBJ1-4, the V gene TRBV28; D gene ambiguous. CDR1 and CDR2 (germline): MDHEN, SYDVKM. With 5 bases removed from V and 4 bases from J, the gap between germline ends came to 26 bases. The length of the CDR3 is 19 residues. As DNA, the CDR3 is TGTGCCAGCAGTGAGTTAATAAAGACCCGGGGTGGAATTAATGAAAAACTGTTTTTT. Translating gives CASSELIKTRGGINEKLFF.

This clone came up a few times. V is TRBV28 and J is TRBJ1-2; D possibly corresponds to TRBD1 (6 bases). Germline V gene sequence: CDR1 MDHEN, CDR2 SYDVKM. This CDR3 spans 14 amino acids. The germline V and J ends were trimmed by 7 bases and 1 base, with 13 bases remaining between them. The CDR3 DNA follows: TGTGCCAGCACCTACGGAGGGGGTAACTATGGCTACACCTTC. The encoded protein is CASTYGGGNYGYTF.

The chain combines TRBV19 with TRBJ2-1; D is unclear. The length of the CDR3 is 17 residues. Looked up from germline, CDR1 is LNHDA and CDR2 is SQIVND (reference sequence). The germline V and J ends were trimmed by 4 bases and 0 bases, with 16 bases remaining between them. The CDR3 region is CASSKTPTLSSYNEQFF. Written as DNA, the CDR3 is TGTGCCAGTAGTAAGACCCCGACCCTCAGCTCCTACAATGAGCAGTTCTTC.

CDR3 coding DNA: TGTGCCAGCAGCCCCCCGACGACAGCGCTTTATGGCTACACCTTC. Protein sequence: CASSPPTTALYGYTF. The chain recombines TRBV9 with TRBJ1-2, with a possible D match to TRBD1 (5 bases). Germline CDR1 SGDLS, CDR2 YYNGEE. The CDR3 extends over 15 amino acids. V was shortened by 4 bases and J by 5 bases, with 18 bases between the two germline ends.